One and the same sample provided the 23 T cell receptor beta chains below, sequenced in a study of blood T cell repertoires in COVID-19. Clones were read by immunoSEQ multiplex PCR, and TCRdb kept only the in-frame ones, dropping some. The table shows about 210,000 clones, with 80% to 85% occurring only once. Sequenced material: PBMCs or T cells enriched from blood (not recorded which). The receptors were sampled from a woman aged 50 to 60 with acute COVID-19.

The rearrangement uses TRBV29-1 and TRBJ1-1, with TRBD1 as a possible D gene (6 bases). Per germline, CDR1 SQVTM and CDR2 ANQGSEA. V lost 6 bases and J 0 bases, leaving 17 bases between the germline ends. This CDR3 has 15 amino acids. CDR3 DNA sequence: TGCAGCGTCCCAAGGCCCCGGGACATGAACACTGAAGCTTTCTTT. Its translation is CSVPRPRDMNTEAFF.

The J gene is TRBJ2-7, the V gene TRBV29-1; the D gene is possibly TRBD2 (6 bases). The CDR3 has 13 amino acids. Deletions cut 7 bases from V and 2 bases from J, with 15 bases between. From germline, CDR1 is SQVTM and CDR2 ANQGSEA. Written as DNA, the CDR3 is TGCAGCGCCCGGGACTTCCATACCTACGAGCAGTACTTC. Protein: CSARDFHTYEQYF.

The chain uses TRBV28 and TRBJ1-5, with TRBD1 matching over 7 bases. CDR3 size: 15 residues. Germline V lookup: CDR1 MDHEN, CDR2 SYDVKM. V lost 5 bases, J lost 2 bases, and 6 bases stayed unmatched. For the CDR3, the DNA is TGTGCCAGCAGTCAAACAGGGGTAGGCAATCAGCCCCAGCATTTT. Protein product: CASSQTGVGNQPQHF. Together with reference TRBV28 and TRBJ1-5, the CDR3 gives the full variable domain: DVKVTQSSRYLVKRTGEKVFLECVQDMDHENMFWYRQDPGLGLRLIYFSYDVKMKEKGDIPEGYSVSREKKERFSLILESASTNQTSMYLCASSQTGVGNQPQHFGDGTRLSIL.

V and J are TRBV18 and TRBJ2-1; D perhaps matches TRBD2 (6 bases). From germline, CDR1 is KGHSH and CDR2 LQKENI. CDR3 length: 15 residues. Deletions cut 4 bases from V and 4 bases from J, with 14 bases between. The CDR3 is CASSRLAGSYNEQFF. In DNA form, the CDR3 reads TGTGCCAGCTCACGCCTGGCGGGGTCTTACAATGAGCAGTTCTTC.

The CDR3 reads CASSLEPGLAGRETQYF. Here the CDR3 DNA reads TGTGCCAGCAGCTTAGAGCCGGGACTAGCGGGAAGGGAGACCCAGTACTTC. V is TRBV11-2 and J is TRBJ2-5; 13 bases fit TRBD2. Unmatched junction bases numbered 6, after V lost 0 bases and J lost 5 bases. The CDR3 extends over 17 amino acids. Germline V gene data show CDR1 as SGHAT and CDR2 as FQNNGV.

The genes are TRBV7-9 and TRBJ2-7, with TRBD2 matching over 7 bases. Germline CDR1 and CDR2: SEHNR and FQNEAQ (reference sequence). The CDR3 has 17 residues. The junction had 21 bases not matched to a gene; V was cut back by 1 base and J by 12 bases. The CDR3 here is CASSLEDRCPGRGRGYF. Written as DNA, the CDR3 is TGTGCCAGCAGCTTAGAAGATAGGTGTCCAGGGCGTGGGAGGGGGTACTTC.

The chain joins TRBV29-1 to TRBJ1-1, with D possibly being TRBD1 (5 bases). Trimming left V 3 bases short and J 3 bases short, with 5 bases between. Germline V gene lookup returns CDR1 SQVTM and CDR2 ANQGSEA. The CDR3 is made up of 11 amino acids. The CDR3 region has the DNA TGCAGCGTTGAGGGGCACACTGAAGCTTTCTTT. Protein product: CSVEGHTEAFF.

This clone appeared a single time. CDR3 region: CASKGTSGYEQYF. The CDR3 nucleotides are TGTGCCAGCAAGGGGACTAGCGGCTACGAGCAGTACTTC. This chain joins TRBV6-5 and TRBJ2-7; 11 bases map to TRBD2. Germline lookup yields CDR1 MNHEY and CDR2 SVGAGI. Trimming cost V 7 bases and J 3 bases; bases outside gene matches: 2. The length of the CDR3 is 13 residues.

The J gene is TRBJ1-6, the V gene TRBV7-2, with D possibly being TRBD1 (5 bases). This CDR3 is 13 amino acids long. V was cut by 6 bases and J by 6 bases, with 9 bases left in between. Germline CDR1 is SGHTA and CDR2 is FQGNSA. The CDR3 sequence: CASRTAFNSPLHF. The CDR3 nucleotides read TGTGCCAGCAGGACAGCCTTTAATTCACCCCTCCACTTT.

The V gene is TRBV11-2, the J gene TRBJ1-4; tentative D call: TRBD1 (6 bases). The CDR3 is 15 residues long. Germline V gene data show CDR1 as SGHAT and CDR2 as FQNNGV. V was cut by 5 bases and J by 3 bases, with 13 bases left in between. CDR3 in amino acids: CASSLNRASNEKLFF. CDR3 coding DNA: TGTGCCAGCAGCCTCAACAGGGCTTCTAATGAAAAACTGTTTTTT.

The rearrangement links TRBV3-1 (or the pseudogene TRBV3-2) to TRBJ1-1; 8 nucleotides agree with TRBD1. V gave up 3 bases and J gave up 3 bases; unmatched junction bases: 3. The CDR3 contains 14 residues. Germline CDR1 is LGHDT and CDR2 is YNNKEL (reference sequence). The CDR3 loop reads CASSHLQGDTEAFF. CDR3 coding DNA: TGTGCCAGCAGCCATTTACAGGGGGACACTGAAGCTTTCTTT.

On this clone itself: Other nucleotide sequences in the sample specify the same CDR3. This chain connects TRBV19 to TRBJ1-2; 9 nucleotides agree with TRBD1. The junction had 2 bases not matched to a gene; V was cut back by 1 base and J by 2 bases. Germline loops: CDR1 LNHDA, CDR2 SQIVND (reference sequence). The CDR3 has 15 amino acids. The CDR3 DNA is TGTGCCAGTAGTATAGCGGGACAGGGAAACTATGGCTACACCTTC. Translation gives CASSIAGQGNYGYTF.

This clone has only one observation. J is TRBJ2-1 and V is TRBV9; D not certain. The CDR3 spans 16 residues. Germline lookup yields CDR1 SGDLS and CDR2 YYNGEE. The V end lost 3 bases, the J end lost 0 bases, and 13 bases lay between the germline ends. For the CDR3, the DNA is TGTGCCAGCAGCGGAACTTCCGGTAGCTCCTACAATGAGCAGTTCTTC. This sequence encodes CASSGTSGSSYNEQFF.

V usage is TRBV28 and J usage is TRBJ2-1, with 9 bases fitting TRBD2. This CDR3 has 15 amino acids. The ends lost 6 bases at V and 2 bases at J; junction bases unmatched: 5. Germline CDR1 reads MDHEN; CDR2 reads SYDVKM. This CDR3 is CASSPTSGPYNEQFF. CDR3 DNA sequence: TGTGCCAGCAGCCCTACTAGCGGGCCCTACAATGAGCAGTTCTTC.

This clone has more than one count but fewer than ten. The V and J genes are TRBV24-1 and TRBJ2-7; TRBD2 agrees at 7 bases. The CDR3 is 15 residues long. Germline CDR1 reads KGHDR; CDR2 reads SFDVKD. Trimming took 4 bases from V and 2 from J; bases not matched to a gene: 7. CDR3 protein: CATSDGREGTYEQYF. The CDR3 DNA follows: TGTGCCACCAGTGACGGCAGGGAGGGAACCTACGAGCAGTACTTC.

This rearrangement joins TRBV7-2 to TRBJ1-1; D not certain. This CDR3 spans 17 amino acids. Per the germline V gene, CDR1 is SGHTA and CDR2 is FQGNSA. The germline V and J ends were trimmed by 6 bases and 4 bases, with 24 bases remaining between them. Here the CDR3 reads CASRPLRPPGGGTEAFF. The CDR3 DNA reads TGTGCCAGCAGACCTCTCCGCCCTCCGGGAGGCGGCACTGAAGCTTTCTTT.

The chain employs TRBV6-5 and TRBJ2-4, with TRBD1 identical over 8 bases. The CDR3 has 14 amino acids. Trimming cost V 6 bases and J 3 bases; bases outside gene matches: 4. The germline CDR1 and CDR2 sequences are MNHEY and SVGAGI. CDR3 in DNA: TGTGCCAGCAGGACGACAGGGGACAAAAACATTCAGTACTTC. Residues: CASRTTGDKNIQYF.

The chain recombines TRBV5-6 with TRBJ2-7, with D perhaps matching TRBD1 (6 bases). This CDR3 comprises 13 residues. Trimming cost V 4 bases and J 3 bases, with 11 bases left between them. Germline assignment: CDR1 SGHDT and CDR2 YYEEEE. For the CDR3, the DNA is TGTGCCAGCAGCCTGGGACAATTCTACGAGCAGTACTTC. It is translated as CASSLGQFYEQYF.

This clone was recorded a few times. This chain joins TRBV9 and TRBJ1-6; TRBD1 agrees at 7 bases. This CDR3 is 15 amino acids long. Trimming at V came to 0 bases and at J to 5 bases, leaving 2 bases not matched to a gene. Germline V gene lookup returns CDR1 SGDLS and CDR2 YYNGEE. This CDR3 is CASSVEGTDNSPLHF. Written as DNA, the CDR3 is TGTGCCAGCAGCGTAGAGGGGACAGATAATTCACCCCTCCACTTT.

Comments on this clone: Within the sample, other DNA sequences also encode this same CDR3. This chain joins TRBV18 and TRBJ2-1; TRBD1 matches at 8 bases. Germline V gives CDR1 KGHSH, CDR2 LQKENI. This CDR3 spans 15 amino acids. Trimming cost V 3 bases and J 2 bases; bases outside gene matches: 3. The CDR3 loop is CASSPLQGAYNEQFF. In nucleotides, the CDR3 is TGTGCCAGCTCACCCTTACAGGGGGCCTACAATGAGCAGTTCTTC.

The genes are TRBV4-1 and TRBJ2-7; 9 bases are shared with TRBD1. The CDR3 consists of 18 residues. Germline V lookup: CDR1 MGHRA, CDR2 YSYEKL. J gave up 0 bases and V 2 bases, and 11 bases lay outside the gene matches. The CDR3, as DNA: TGCGCCAGCAGCCAACCCGCCGGGACAGGGTCAAGCTCCTACGAGCAGTACTTC. This gives the protein CASSQPAGTGSSSYEQYF.

The chain uses TRBV28 and TRBJ1-2; D remains ambiguous. The CDR3 is 14 amino acids. Germline-derived CDR1 and CDR2 are MDHEN and SYDVKM. The V end lost 2 bases, the J end lost 8 bases, and 15 bases lay between the germline ends. The CDR3 here is CASSLPLQEYGYTF. The CDR3 DNA reads as TGTGCCAGCAGTTTACCACTACAAGAATACGGCTACACCTTC.

The V call is TRBV19, the J call TRBJ2-2; 14 nucleotides line up with TRBD2. This CDR3 spans 15 amino acids. The trim removed 7 bases at V and 3 bases at J, leaving 1 base unmatched. Germline loops: CDR1 LNHDA, CDR2 SQIVND (reference sequence). CDR3 DNA sequence: TGTGCCAGTAAGGGACTAGCGGGAGACACCGGGGAGCTGTTTTTT. Its protein product is CASKGLAGDTGELFF.